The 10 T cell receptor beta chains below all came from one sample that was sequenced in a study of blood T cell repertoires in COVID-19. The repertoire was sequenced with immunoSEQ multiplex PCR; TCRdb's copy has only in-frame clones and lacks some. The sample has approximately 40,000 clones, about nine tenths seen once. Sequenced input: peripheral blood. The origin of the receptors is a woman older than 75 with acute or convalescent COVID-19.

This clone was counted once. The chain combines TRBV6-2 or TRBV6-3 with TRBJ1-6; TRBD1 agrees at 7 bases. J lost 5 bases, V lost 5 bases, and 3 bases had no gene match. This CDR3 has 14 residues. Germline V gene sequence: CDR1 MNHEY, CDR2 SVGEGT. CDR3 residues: CASSRDRNNSPLHF. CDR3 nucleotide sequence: TGTGCCAGCAGTAGGGACAGAAATAATTCACCCCTCCACTTT.

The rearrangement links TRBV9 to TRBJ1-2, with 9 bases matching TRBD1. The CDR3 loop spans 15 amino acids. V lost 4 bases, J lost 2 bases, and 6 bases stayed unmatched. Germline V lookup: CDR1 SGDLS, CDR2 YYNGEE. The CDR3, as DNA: TGTGCCAGCAGCCCGAGGACAGGGGCGAACTATGGCTACACCTTC. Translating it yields CASSPRTGANYGYTF.

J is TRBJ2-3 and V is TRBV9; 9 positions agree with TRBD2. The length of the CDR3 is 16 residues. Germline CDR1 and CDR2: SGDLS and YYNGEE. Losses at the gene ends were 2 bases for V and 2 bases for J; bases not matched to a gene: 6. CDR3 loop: CASSVTLAGNTDTQYF. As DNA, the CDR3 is TGTGCCAGCAGCGTCACGCTAGCGGGGAACACAGATACGCAGTATTTT.

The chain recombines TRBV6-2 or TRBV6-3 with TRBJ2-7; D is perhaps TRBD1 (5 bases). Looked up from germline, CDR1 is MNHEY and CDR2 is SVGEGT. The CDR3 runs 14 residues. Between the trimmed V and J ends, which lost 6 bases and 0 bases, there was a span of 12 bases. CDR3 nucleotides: TGTGCCAGCAGCCTCACAGGAGTCTCCTACGAGCAGTACTTC. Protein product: CASSLTGVSYEQYF.

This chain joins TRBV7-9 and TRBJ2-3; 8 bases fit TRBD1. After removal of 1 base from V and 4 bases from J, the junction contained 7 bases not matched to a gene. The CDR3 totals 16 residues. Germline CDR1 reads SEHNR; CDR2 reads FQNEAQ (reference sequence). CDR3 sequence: CASSLELAGGADTQYF. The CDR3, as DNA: TGTGCCAGCAGCTTAGAGTTGGCAGGGGGCGCAGATACGCAGTATTTT.

The CDR3 DNA reads TGTGCCAGCAGCTTGGGCAGGGGGGAAGCTTTCTTT. Its protein product is CASSLGRGEAFF. The chain joins TRBV5-4 to TRBJ1-1; 7 nucleotides line up with TRBD1. The CDR3 is 12 amino acids. CDR1 and CDR2 from the germline V gene are SGHNT and YYREEE (reference sequence). The V and J ends lost 0 bases and 8 bases, in that order; junction bases with no gene match: 1.

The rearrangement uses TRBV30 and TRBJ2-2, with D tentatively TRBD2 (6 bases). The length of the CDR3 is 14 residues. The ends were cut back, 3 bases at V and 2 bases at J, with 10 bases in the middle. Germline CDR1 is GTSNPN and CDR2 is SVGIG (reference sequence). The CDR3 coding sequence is TGTGCCTGGAGAGGCGGGGCTAACACCGGGGAGCTGTTTTTT. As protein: CAWRGGANTGELFF.

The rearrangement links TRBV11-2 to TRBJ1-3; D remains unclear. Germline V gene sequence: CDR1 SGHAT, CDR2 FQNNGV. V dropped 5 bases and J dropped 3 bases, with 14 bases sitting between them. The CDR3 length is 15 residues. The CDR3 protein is CASSPRVVFGNTIYF. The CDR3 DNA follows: TGTGCCAGCAGCCCCCGGGTTGTATTTGGAAACACCATATATTTT.

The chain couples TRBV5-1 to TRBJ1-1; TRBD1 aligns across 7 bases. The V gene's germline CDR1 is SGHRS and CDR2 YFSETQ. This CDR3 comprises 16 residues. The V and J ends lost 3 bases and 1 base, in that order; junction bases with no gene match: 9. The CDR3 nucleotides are TGCGCCAGCAGCTCCGATACCGGGACAGCGAACACTGAAGCTTTCTTT. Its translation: CASSSDTGTANTEAFF.

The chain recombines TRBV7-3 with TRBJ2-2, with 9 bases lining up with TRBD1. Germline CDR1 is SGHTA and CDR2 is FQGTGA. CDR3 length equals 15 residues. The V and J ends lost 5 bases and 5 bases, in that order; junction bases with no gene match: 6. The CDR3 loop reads CASSQGTGRTGELFF. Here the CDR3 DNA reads TGTGCCAGCAGCCAAGGGACAGGGAGGACCGGGGAGCTGTTTTTT. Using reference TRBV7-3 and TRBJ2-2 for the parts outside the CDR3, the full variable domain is GAGVSQTPSNKVTEKGKYVELRCDPISGHTALYWYRQSLGQGPEFLIYFQGTGAADDSGLPNDRFFAVRPEGSVSTLKIQRTERGDSAVYLCASSQGTGRTGELFFGEGSRLTVL.